This T cell receptor beta chain came from a study of cytomegalovirus exposure and HLA in healthy donors. This clone has just one count. Its cognate antigen is unknown. Study-wide results and caveats: Sequencing had likely introduced a cluster of highly shared sequence variants as an artifact. A later analysis linked a missense variant in DCLRE1C to the trimming of TCR beta V and J genes. When the data were analyzed later, several of the most significant clusters appeared to be linked to common viral pathogens.

Primers for the PCR totalled 60 Vbeta and 13 Jbeta. Produced via immunoSEQ multiplex PCR; TCRdb's table is partial and in-frame only. The sample holds around 200,000 clones; 75% to 90% are singletons and the top ten take around 2.5%. Germline V gene lookup returns CDR1 ENHRY and CDR2 SYGVKD. The CDR3 is made up of 13 amino acids. Germline trimming cut 9 bases from V and 7 bases from J; bases unmatched to any gene: 3. Sequenced sample: PBMCs. The sequence derives from a woman aged 50 to 60 in good health and CMV-seropositive. The chain combines TRBV10-3 with TRBJ1-6; TRBD1 aligns across 10 bases. For the CDR3, the DNA is TGTGCCATGACAGGGGGCATAAATTCACCCCTCCACTTT. It yields the protein CAMTGGINSPLHF.